One sample yielded the 19 T cell receptor beta chains listed below, sequenced in a study of shared clonotypes between healthy human individuals. The protocol was immunoSEQ multiplex PCR, while the TCRdb copy is restricted to in-frame clones and leaves out a portion. Found here are hundreds of thousands of clones, 90% to 98% of them singletons; the top ten hold about 0.25%. Selected positively for CCR7 and CD45RO-negative, naive CD8 cells excluded terminally differentiated effector memory CD45RA+ cells. Sequencing used naive CD8+ T cells sorted from blood. The receptors come from a man aged 25-45 years in good health.

The V gene is TRBV15, the J gene TRBJ2-7; D unclear. V was cut by 0 bases and J by 7 bases, with 10 bases left in between. Germline CDR1 and CDR2: LNHNV and YYDKDF (reference sequence). The CDR3 covers 13 residues. The CDR3 DNA is TGTGCCACCAGCAGAGACCAAGGCTGGGAGCAGTACTTC. Its translation: CATSRDQGWEQYF.

The rearrangement links TRBV5-1 to TRBJ1-1; TRBD1 might be the D (5 bases). V was pared by 6 bases and J by 0 bases, with 15 bases between. The CDR3 loop spans 15 amino acids. Germline V CDR1 and CDR2: SGHRS, YFSETQ. The CDR3 protein is CASNPSTALNTEAFF. DNA of the CDR3: TGCGCCAGCAACCCATCGACAGCCCTGAACACTGAAGCTTTCTTT.

Of note for this clone: Other nucleotide sequences in the sample specify the same CDR3. The chain's CDR3 is CASGSGANVLTF. The DNA of the CDR3 is TGTGCCAGCGGTTCTGGGGCCAACGTCCTGACTTTC. The rearrangement joins TRBV6-5 to TRBJ2-6; D is undetermined. V was clipped by 8 bases and J by 1 base, with 3 bases between them. There are 12 residues in the CDR3. Germline-derived CDR1 and CDR2 are MNHEY and SVGAGI.

J is TRBJ1-4 and V is TRBV5-7, with TRBD1 as a possible D gene (5 bases). TRBV5-7 is flagged as an ORF with uncertain function. The CDR3 has 17 amino acids. V lost 0 bases, J lost 0 bases, and 12 bases lay in between. CDR3: CASSLDGDHTTNEKLFF. DNA for the CDR3: TGTGCCAGCAGCTTGGACGGGGACCATACAACTAATGAAAAACTGTTTTTT.

This chain links TRBV27 with TRBJ2-5; D gene unclear. This CDR3 has 15 amino acids. Germline assignment: CDR1 MNHEY and CDR2 SMNVEV (reference sequence). With 2 bases removed from V and 5 bases from J, the gap between germline ends came to 15 bases. CDR3 loop: CASSLSGSSWETQYF. DNA for the CDR3: TGTGCCAGCAGTTTAAGTGGCAGCTCGTGGGAGACCCAGTACTTC.

Details on this clone: Different DNA sequences within this sample yield the same CDR3. V is TRBV4-1 and J is TRBJ1-3; the D is unclear. With 0 bases removed from V and 4 bases from J, the gap between germline ends came to 4 bases. The germline CDR1 and CDR2 sequences are MGHRA and YSYEKL. The CDR3 has 13 amino acids. The CDR3 reads CASSQDRGNTIYF. CDR3 coding DNA: TGCGCCAGCAGCCAAGATAGGGGAAACACCATATATTTT.

The rearrangement uses TRBV6-6 and TRBJ2-1, with D unresolved. Per germline, CDR1 MNHNY and CDR2 SVGAGI (reference sequence). Trimming shortened V by 4 bases and J by 5 bases, and 9 bases separated the two germline ends. The CDR3 is made up of 13 amino acids. CDR3 residues: CASSSTWNNEQFF. The CDR3 DNA sequence: TGTGCCAGCAGTTCGACATGGAACAATGAGCAGTTCTTC.

The CDR3 loop is CASSPADRSYEQYF. The CDR3 DNA reads TGTGCCAGCAGCCCAGCGGACCGCTCCTACGAGCAGTACTTC. This chain uses TRBV7-9 with TRBJ2-7; D may be TRBD2 (5 bases). The CDR3 covers 14 residues. Germline V gene data show CDR1 as SEHNR and CDR2 as FQNEAQ (reference sequence). V was cut by 5 bases and J by 0 bases, with 11 bases left in between. Complete variable domain (other parts from reference TRBV7-9 and TRBJ2-7): DTGVSQNPRHKITKRGQNVTFRCDPISEHNRLYWYRQTLGQGPEFLTYFQNEAQLEKSRLLSDRFSAERPKGSFSTLEIQRTEQGDSAMYLCASSPADRSYEQYFGPGTRLTVT.

This rearrangement joins TRBV10-3 to TRBJ2-2, with 8 bases matching TRBD2. The ends lost 9 bases at V and 0 bases at J; junction bases unmatched: 12. The V gene's germline CDR1 is ENHRY and CDR2 SYGVKD. This CDR3 spans 17 amino acids. The CDR3 reads CAINKPPGGPNTGELFF. The CDR3 region has the DNA TGTGCCATTAACAAACCACCGGGGGGGCCGAACACCGGGGAGCTGTTTTTT.

The chain links TRBV30 to TRBJ2-3; the match to TRBD2 covers 12 bases. The CDR3 runs to 14 residues. Unmatched junction bases numbered 4, after V lost 3 bases and J lost 6 bases. Germline CDR1 GTSNPN, CDR2 SVGIG (reference sequence). This CDR3 is CAWRTSGSRDTQYF. CDR3 nucleotides: TGTGCCTGGAGGACTAGCGGGAGTCGGGATACGCAGTATTTT.

The chain recombines TRBV4-1 with TRBJ2-7; 10 bases agree with TRBD2. Germline V CDR1 and CDR2: MGHRA, YSYEKL. The CDR3 sequence is 16 residues long. V gave up 4 bases and J gave up 1 base; unmatched junction bases: 7. CDR3 in DNA: TGCGCCAGCAGCCGACAGACTAGCGGGCCGTCCTACGAGCAGTACTTC. Its translation: CASSRQTSGPSYEQYF.

The chain recombines TRBV19 with TRBJ2-5, with 14 bases that match TRBD2. The V gene end was trimmed by 6 bases and the J gene end by 4 bases; junction bases not matched to a gene: 10. Germline V gene sequence: CDR1 LNHDA, CDR2 SQIVND (reference sequence). The CDR3 is made up of 17 amino acids. The chain's CDR3 is CASSTRGTSGSGETQYF. DNA for the CDR3: TGTGCCAGTAGCACTCGTGGGACTAGCGGGAGTGGAGAGACCCAGTACTTC.

The genes are TRBV27 and TRBJ2-1, with D uncertain. V shed 8 bases and J shed 12 bases, with 14 bases lying between them. This CDR3 has 11 residues. CDR1 is MNHEY and CDR2 is SMNVEV in the germline V gene (reference sequence). This CDR3 reads CASQSPRGQFF. CDR3 in DNA: TGTGCCAGCCAATCCCCTCGTGGGCAGTTCTTC.

V is TRBV4-3 and J is TRBJ2-7; 8 nucleotides line up with TRBD2. This CDR3 comprises 16 residues. The trim removed 4 bases at V and 3 bases at J, leaving 11 bases unmatched. Germline V CDR1 and CDR2: LGHNA, YSLEER. As DNA, the CDR3 is TGCGCCAGCAGCCCCGGGAGGGGGACCAGGTTCTACGAGCAGTACTTC. Amino acid sequence: CASSPGRGTRFYEQYF.

The chain recombines TRBV7-9 with TRBJ2-7; 9 bases fit TRBD2. Germline lookup yields CDR1 SEHNR and CDR2 FQNEAQ (reference sequence). The ends lost 5 bases at V and 3 bases at J; junction bases unmatched: 17. The CDR3 totals 18 residues. The CDR3 loop reads CASSPPLAGGGRGYEQYF. In DNA form, the CDR3 reads TGTGCCAGCAGCCCCCCTCTGGCGGGAGGCGGGAGGGGCTACGAGCAGTACTTC.

The chain employs TRBV7-2 and TRBJ2-7; 7 bases match TRBD1. Germline assignment: CDR1 SGHTA and CDR2 FQGNSA. The V gene end was trimmed by 3 bases and the J gene end by 4 bases; junction bases not matched to a gene: 3. The CDR3 consists of 13 residues. CDR3 sequence reads: CASSLGQIYEQYF. CDR3 nucleotides: TGTGCCAGCAGCTTGGGACAGATATACGAGCAGTACTTC. The variable domain in full, completed from reference TRBV7-2 and TRBJ2-7, reads GAGVSQSPSNKVTEKGKDVELRCDPISGHTALYWYRQSLGQGLEFLIYFQGNSAPDKSGLPSDRFSAERTGGSVSTLTIQRTQQEDSAVYLCASSLGQIYEQYFGPGTRLTVT.

This rearrangement joins TRBV27 to TRBJ1-1, with TRBD1 matching 7 bases. Unmatched junction bases numbered 3, after V lost 5 bases and J lost 0 bases. The CDR3 contains 14 residues. Germline CDR1 is MNHEY and CDR2 is SMNVEV (reference sequence). Here the CDR3 reads CASSVQGLNTEAFF. CDR3 sequence (DNA): TGTGCCAGCAGTGTACAGGGGCTGAACACTGAAGCTTTCTTT.

This clone showed up just once. This sequence joins TRBV28 and TRBJ2-7, with D possibly TRBD2 on 6 matching bases. The germline V gene has CDR1 MDHEN and CDR2 SYDVKM. The CDR3 is made up of 14 amino acids. Trimming pared 6 bases from V and 1 base from J, leaving 13 bases between. The CDR3: CASSRDSISYEQYF. The CDR3 nucleotides are TGTGCCAGCAGCAGGGACTCTATTTCCTACGAGCAGTACTTC.

The V call is TRBV28, the J call TRBJ2-1, with 12 nucleotides matching TRBD2. Trimming took 2 bases from V and 0 from J; bases not matched to a gene: 20. The CDR3 runs 23 residues. Germline assignment: CDR1 MDHEN and CDR2 SYDVKM. CDR3 residues: CASSLKPGKSGTSGFISYNEQFF. CDR3 bases: TGTGCCAGCAGTTTAAAGCCGGGAAAATCCGGGACTAGCGGGTTTATCTCCTACAATGAGCAGTTCTTC.